These 6 T cell receptor beta chains share one sample of origin, sequenced in a study of blood T cell repertoires in COVID-19 (dated by TCRdb to about 2020). Libraries came from the immunoSEQ multiplex PCR assay. The immuneACCESS repertoire file appears here via TCRdb, limited to in-frame rearrangements. These files lack a portion of the clones; in checked studies, under half of the deficit traces to unresolved V genes, and the cause of the others is not known. For this sample there are around 99,000 clones; approximately 79% appear just once. The leading ten clones occupy roughly 18% of the sample. What was sequenced was peripheral blood. These receptors all stem from a woman at least 80 years old with active or convalescent COVID-19.

This chain joins TRBV27 and TRBJ2-3, with D possibly being TRBD2 (7 bases). With 3 bases removed from V and 3 bases from J, the gap between germline ends came to 10 bases. In germline, CDR1 is MNHEY, CDR2 SMNVEV (reference sequence). This CDR3 comprises 14 residues. CDR3 nucleotide sequence: TGTGCCAGCAGTTTCCGGGGGGCGACAGATACGCAGTATTTT. Its translation is CASSFRGATDTQYF.

This clone was found a few times. This CDR3 is CASSLLDLGGTEAFF. CDR3 DNA sequence: TGTGCCAGCAGCTTGCTCGACTTGGGAGGGACTGAAGCTTTCTTT. V gene TRBV7-8 combines with J gene TRBJ1-1; the D is unclear. The CDR3 spans 15 residues. The V gene lost 3 bases and the J gene lost 5 bases, with 16 bases spanning the gap. The germline gives CDR1 SGHVS, CDR2 FQNEAQ.

This sequence joins TRBV24-1 and TRBJ2-2; 12 bases align to TRBD2. Germline assignment: CDR1 KGHDR and CDR2 SFDVKD. The CDR3 runs 16 residues. The trim removed 4 bases at V and 7 bases at J, leaving 6 bases unmatched. The CDR3 here is CATSERLAGENGELFF. The CDR3 coding sequence is TGTGCCACCAGTGAAAGACTAGCGGGAGAGAACGGGGAGCTGTTTTTT.

The genes are TRBV7-2 and TRBJ1-2; 8 nucleotides line up with TRBD1. The trim removed 5 bases at V and 7 bases at J, leaving 3 bases unmatched. The CDR3 is 12 residues long. Per germline, CDR1 SGHTA and CDR2 FQGNSA. This CDR3 reads CASSARGLGYTF. For the CDR3, the DNA is TGTGCCAGCAGCGCCAGGGGGCTTGGCTACACCTTC.

The chain employs TRBV19 and TRBJ2-7, with 13 positions matching TRBD2. Germline CDR1 is LNHDA and CDR2 is SQIVND (reference sequence). J lost 4 bases, V lost 6 bases, and 9 bases had no gene match. This CDR3 contains 16 residues. DNA for the CDR3: TGTGCCAGTAGCACGGGACTAGCGGGGTTTTCTTACGAGCAGTACTTC. It translates to CASSTGLAGFSYEQYF.

The J gene is TRBJ2-2, the V gene TRBV11-2; D ambiguous. Trimming cost V 1 base and J 4 bases, with 10 bases left between them. CDR3 length equals 15 residues. Germline V gene lookup returns CDR1 SGHAT and CDR2 FQNNGV. This CDR3 is CASSLGSGPTGELFF. The CDR3 bases are TGTGCCAGCAGCTTAGGTTCCGGTCCCACCGGGGAGCTGTTTTTT.